A single sample gave rise to the 9 T cell receptor beta chains below, sequenced in a study of CD8+ T cells in alopecia areata. After isolation, RNA underwent reverse transcription to generate cDNA as the sequencing template. TCRdb's copy holds only in-frame clones and misses some; the assay was immunoSEQ multiplex PCR. The sample yields roughly 190,000 clones, 60% to 70% seen once. Stated treatment: oral pan-JAK inhibitor, 5-10 mg twice daily. The sample in question was CD4+ T cells sorted from blood, obtained at week 4, from a patient treated with tofacitinib. The receptors shown here come from a human donor with alopecia areata.

The gene calls are TRBV19 and TRBJ2-5, with D tentatively TRBD2 (5 bases). This CDR3 spans 15 amino acids. Looked up from germline, CDR1 is LNHDA and CDR2 is SQIVND (reference sequence). Trimming cost V 6 bases and J 4 bases, with 18 bases left between them. The CDR3 DNA sequence: TGTGCCAGTAGGACGGGCCTCGCCGAGGGAGAGACCCAGTACTTC. Its translation: CASRTGLAEGETQYF. Supplemented by reference TRBV19 and TRBJ2-5, the full variable domain reads DGGITQSPKYLFRKEGQNVTLSCEQNLNHDAMYWYRQDPGQGLRLIYYSQIVNDFQKGDIAEGYSVSREKKESFPLTVTSAQKNPTAFYLCASRTGLAEGETQYFGPGTRLLVL.

The chain links TRBV10-3 to TRBJ2-6; perhaps TRBD1 as D (6 bases). The CDR3 has 15 amino acids. The V gene's germline CDR1 is ENHRY and CDR2 SYGVKD. V lost 5 bases and J lost 0, with 8 bases in between. The DNA for the CDR3 is TGTGCCATCAGTCTGGGGGCCTCTGGGGCCAACGTCCTGACTTTC. Its translation: CAISLGASGANVLTF.

This chain connects TRBV25-1 to TRBJ2-7; maybe TRBD2 (5 bases). CDR1 is MGHDK and CDR2 is SYGVNS in the germline V gene. The CDR3 length is 14 residues. Trimming took 5 bases from V and 5 from J, leaving 16 bases between them. CDR3: CASSYSGSLHEQYF. CDR3 bases: TGTGCCAGCAGTTATTCGGGGTCGCTCCACGAGCAGTACTTC.

The chain couples TRBV27 to TRBJ2-6; no reliable D call. This CDR3 has 15 residues. Germline CDR1 is MNHEY and CDR2 is SMNVEV (reference sequence). The germline V and J ends were trimmed by 4 bases and 0 bases, with 7 bases remaining between them. CDR3 residues: CASSSVASGANVLTF. The CDR3 coding sequence is TGTGCCAGCAGTTCCGTAGCCTCTGGGGCCAACGTCCTGACTTTC.

The chain employs TRBV30 and TRBJ2-7, with D perhaps matching TRBD2 (6 bases). V was clipped by 4 bases and J by 2 bases, with 15 bases between them. From germline, CDR1 is GTSNPN and CDR2 SVGIG (reference sequence). The CDR3 extends over 14 amino acids. CDR3 in DNA: TGTGCCTGGACCTCGGCGGCGGGGACCTACGAGCAGTACTTC. This sequence encodes CAWTSAAGTYEQYF.

V gene TRBV27 combines with J gene TRBJ2-1, with 8 bases aligning to TRBD2. The ends lost 8 bases at V and 2 bases at J; junction bases unmatched: 8. Germline V gene sequence: CDR1 MNHEY, CDR2 SMNVEV (reference sequence). The CDR3 spans 15 residues. CDR3 loop: CASREAGAAYNEQFF. In DNA, the CDR3 is TGTGCCAGCCGAGAAGCGGGAGCCGCCTACAATGAGCAGTTCTTC.

The chain has TRBV5-6 and TRBJ2-1; D possibly corresponds to TRBD2 (6 bases). CDR1 is SGHDT and CDR2 is YYEEEE in the germline V gene. The V gene lost 4 bases and the J gene lost 2 bases, with 13 bases spanning the gap. This CDR3 has 15 residues. The CDR3 sequence is CASSQGPGAYNEQFF. In nucleotides, the CDR3 is TGTGCCAGCAGCCAGGGACCGGGGGCCTACAATGAGCAGTTCTTC. The whole variable domain, filled in from reference TRBV5-6 and TRBJ2-1, reads DAGVTQSPTHLIKTRGQQVTLRCSPKSGHDTVSWYQQALGQGPQFIFQYYEEEERQRGNFPDRFSGHQFPNYSSELNVNALLLGDSALYLCASSQGPGAYNEQFFGPGTRLTVL.

The V call is TRBV9, the J call TRBJ2-3, with TRBD2 identical over 7 bases. The CDR3 runs to 16 residues. Germline V CDR1 and CDR2: SGDLS, YYNGEE. The V segment lost 4 bases and the J segment 5 bases; nucleotides outside the gene matches: 13. CDR3 DNA: TGTGCCAGCAGCAAGATAGCGGGCGGATTGATAGATACGCAGTATTTT. Translated, it gives CASSKIAGGLIDTQYF.

This sequence joins TRBV2 and TRBJ2-5; the D gene is possibly TRBD2 (6 bases). The CDR3 is made up of 13 amino acids. Looked up from germline, CDR1 is SNHLY and CDR2 is FYNNEI. Trimming took 7 bases from V and 5 from J, leaving 14 bases between them. CDR3 amino acids: CASTLGRLETQYF. CDR3 sequence (DNA): TGTGCCAGCACTTTAGGGAGGTTGGAGACCCAGTACTTC.